The rows below give T cell receptor beta chains drawn from one sample of a study of a mutant IDH1 vaccine in newly diagnosed glioma. TCRdb's copy holds only in-frame clones and misses some; the assay was immunoSEQ multiplex PCR. The sample carries approximately 92,000 clones, around four fifths recorded once. Source: PBMCs, taken from a glioma patient treated with radiotherapy, temozolomide or both. The source is a man aged 40-50 years with glioma. CDR3s include the opening cysteine and the closing phenylalanine or tryptophan. D genes are given only for firm matches. The size of a clone is reported for some rows only, either as once, few or many, or as a class for expanded clones.

J,size,D,V,DNA,CDR3
TRBJ2-5,.,TRBD1,TRBV7-7,TGTGCTAGCAGCTTAATGACAGGGATAGAGACCCAGTACTTC,CASSLMTGIETQYF
TRBJ2-5,.,TRBD2,TRBV7-2,TGTGCCAGCAGCTTATGGTCTAGCGGGGGATTAGACCAAGAGACCCAGTACTTC,CASSLWSSGGLDQETQYF
TRBJ2-5,.,TRBD1,TRBV19,TGTGCCAGTACCCCGGGACAGAGGTCACAAGAGACCCAGTACTTC,CASTPGQRSQETQYF
TRBJ2-7,.,.,TRBV6-6,TGTGCCAGCACCCCGACAGGTACCTACGAGCAGTACTTC,CASTPTGTYEQYF
TRBJ2-2,few,TRBD2,TRBV5-1,TGCGCCAGCAGCTCTCAGGGACTAGCGGGACCGAACACCGGGGAGCTGTTTTTT,CASSSQGLAGPNTGELFF
TRBJ1-6,.,.,TRBV7-2,TGTGCCAGCAGCTTACCGAATCCAGGTACAGGCCGAAATTCACCCCTCCACTTT,CASSLPNPGTGRNSPLHF
TRBJ1-1,.,TRBD1,TRBV2,TGTGCCAGCAGCACTAACGTCGACAGGGGGAACACTGAAGCTTTCTTT,CASSTNVDRGNTEAFF
TRBJ2-5,.,.,TRBV4-2,TGTGCCAGCAGCCAAACGTCAGCAGGTGGCCAAGAGACCCAGTACTTC,CASSQTSAGGQETQYF
TRBJ2-3,.,TRBD2,TRBV10-2,TGCGCCAGCCGATCTAGCGGGGGGGCCGCAACAGATACGCAGTATTTT,CASRSSGGAATDTQYF
TRBJ1-2,.,.,TRBV30,TGTGCCTGGAGTGCAAGGGACCGCGGCTATGGCTACACCTTC,CAWSARDRGYGYTF
TRBJ1-5,.,.,TRBV27,TGTGCCGGCTGTTTCGGGGGGGACGGCAATCAGCCCCAGCATTTT,CAGCFGGDGNQPQHF
TRBJ1-2,.,.,TRBV4-2,TGTGCCAGCAGCCCACGGGCGGTGAACAGGAACTATGGCTACACCTTC,CASSPRAVNRNYGYTF
TRBJ2-7,.,TRBD1,TRBV30,TGTGCCTGGAGTGTGAGGACAGGGTCAAAAGTCGAGCAGTACTTC,CAWSVRTGSKVEQYF
TRBJ2-5,.,TRBD1,TRBV10-3,TGTGCCATCATGGGACAGAGACAAGAGACCCAGTACTTC,CAIMGQRQETQYF
TRBJ2-7,.,TRBD1,TRBV7-2,TGTGCCAGCAGCTTAGCAGGGACAGGAGACTACGAGCAGTACTTC,CASSLAGTGDYEQYF
TRBJ2-7,few,.,TRBV19,TGTGCCAGTAGACTGGCAGGGAATTCCTACGAGCAGTACTTC,CASRLAGNSYEQYF
TRBJ2-4,.,.,TRBV5-8,TGTGCCAGCAGCTTGACGTGGGCAGGGGTAAACATTCAGTACTTC,CASSLTWAGVNIQYF
TRBJ2-5,.,.,TRBV5-4,TGTGCCAGCAGCTTGGATTTGGTGGGGACAAACTTAGAGACCCAGTACTTC,CASSLDLVGTNLETQYF
TRBJ2-6,.,TRBD1,TRBV28,TGTGCCAGCAGTTTTCTGGGACAGGGTACCGGGGCCAACGTCCTGACTTTC,CASSFLGQGTGANVLTF
TRBJ2-4,.,TRBD2,TRBV2,TGTGCCAGCAGAGCGAGACTAGCGGGAGGTCAAAACATTCAGTACTTC,CASRARLAGGQNIQYF
TRBJ2-3,once,.,TRBV7-6,TGTGCCAGCACCCGGGGGGCCGAGACAGATACGCAGTATTTT,CASTRGAETDTQYF
TRBJ2-1,.,.,TRBV6-5,TGTGCCAGCATCAGAAACAATGAGCAGTTCTTC,CASIRNNEQFF
TRBJ2-7,.,.,TRBV27,TGTGCCAGCAGTCTCACAGGCAACTACGAGCAGTACTTC,CASSLTGNYEQYF
TRBJ1-4,.,.,TRBV6-5,TGTGCCAGCAGTTATCAGCGAGGAGCTGAAAAACTGTTTTTT,CASSYQRGAEKLFF
TRBJ2-2,once,TRBD1,TRBV5-4,TGTGCCAGCAGCTTGGGGACACCCAGGGGGACCGGGGAGCTGTTTTTT,CASSLGTPRGTGELFF
TRBJ1-4,.,TRBD1,TRBV10-2,TGCGCCAGCAGTGGACAGGGTCGACTGTTTTTT,CASSGQGRLFF
TRBJ2-7,.,.,TRBV19,TGTGCCAGTAGTGTCACAGGACTCCTCTACGAGCAGTACTTC,CASSVTGLLYEQYF
TRBJ2-5,.,.,TRBV7-2,TGTGCCAGCAGCTTAGTTGAAGGGCCCCAAGAGACCCAGTACTTC,CASSLVEGPQETQYF
TRBJ2-7,.,TRBD2,TRBV29-1,TGCAGCGTAGTACTAGCGGGGACCTTCTCCTACGAGCAGTACTTC,CSVVLAGTFSYEQYF
TRBJ1-6,.,.,TRBV27,TGTGCCAGCAGTTCCAAAACCCGGGGCGGGTTGTTGAACTCACCCCTCCACTTT,CASSSKTRGGLLNSPLHF
TRBJ1-4,.,TRBD1,TRBV25-1,TGTGCCAGCAGGGGGACAGCAACTAATGAAAAACTGTTTTTT,CASRGTATNEKLFF
TRBJ1-2,.,.,TRBV19,TGTGCCAGTACCACAATATCTAACTATGGCTACACCTTC,CASTTISNYGYTF
TRBJ2-1,once,.,TRBV9,TGTGCCAGCAGCGGGGCGGGACGGACCAGTGAGCAGTTCTTC,CASSGAGRTSEQFF
TRBJ1-5,once,.,TRBV19,TGTGCCAGTAGTACGACAGGACAGACGCCCCCCCAGCATTTT,CASSTTGQTPPQHF
TRBJ2-7,.,.,TRBV5-5,TGTGCCAGCAGCGCCAGATTTTTTAGCTCCTACGAGCAGTACTTC,CASSARFFSSYEQYF
TRBJ1-4,.,TRBD1,TRBV5-1,TGCGCCAGCAGCCCCGGACAGGGTTTAGACGGTGAAAAACTGTTTTTT,CASSPGQGLDGEKLFF
TRBJ2-1,.,.,TRBV18,TGTGCCAGCTCACCACCGGGACTCCAATCTAGGGAGCAGTTCTTC,CASSPPGLQSREQFF
TRBJ2-1,.,TRBD2,TRBV19,TGTGCCAGTACCCGTAGCGGGAGTCGAAATGAGCAGTTCTTC,CASTRSGSRNEQFF
TRBJ1-6,.,.,TRBV6-5,TGTGCCAGCGGTTCACCCCTCCACTTT,CASGSPLHF
TRBJ1-5,.,.,TRBV7-8,TGTGCCAGCAGCTCGATACCGGGGAGGCCCCAGCATTTT,CASSSIPGRPQHF
TRBJ2-1,.,.,TRBV2,TGTGCCAGCAGTGAAACCGGCTACAATGAGCAGTTCTTC,CASSETGYNEQFF
TRBJ2-7,.,TRBD1,TRBV29-1,TGCAGCGTCGGACAGGGTAGGCACGAGCAGTACTTC,CSVGQGRHEQYF
TRBJ2-1,once,TRBD2,TRBV7-2,TGTGCCAGCAGCTCGGGACTAGCGAATGAGCAGTTCTTC,CASSSGLANEQFF
TRBJ2-7,.,.,TRBV20-1,TGCAGTGCTAGAGCAGGGATTGGGCAGTACTTC,CSARAGIGQYF
TRBJ1-6,.,.,TRBV6-1,TGTGCCAGCAGTGAAGGCGGAACACTCACCCTCCACTTT,CASSEGGTLTLHF
TRBJ2-5,.,TRBD2,TRBV5-4,TGTGCCAGCAGCCAAACGACTAGCGGGGATCCTTTCGGGGAGACCCAGTACTTC,CASSQTTSGDPFGETQYF
TRBJ2-5,.,.,TRBV7-3,TGTGCCAGCAGCCCCCCCGGGGAGACCCAGTACTTC,CASSPPGETQYF
TRBJ2-3,few,TRBD1,TRBV7-2,TGTGCCTCGAGAAGAGGGGGCTTAACAGATACGCAGTATTTT,CASRRGGLTDTQYF
TRBJ1-5,.,.,TRBV4-2,TGTGCCAGCAGCCCCGGGGAGGAGGGAGGACCTCAGCCCCAGCATTTT,CASSPGEEGGPQPQHF
TRBJ2-7,.,TRBD1,TRBV7-2,TGTGCCAGCAGCATCCGGGACAGCTTCCGAGGGTCCTACGAGCAGTACTTC,CASSIRDSFRGSYEQYF
TRBJ1-1,many,TRBD1,TRBV9,TGTGCCAGCAGCCCAAGACAGGGGGCAGCGACTGAAGCTTTCTTT,CASSPRQGAATEAFF
TRBJ2-4,.,.,TRBV2,TGTGCCAGCAGAAGGATAGGAAACATTCAGTACTTC,CASRRIGNIQYF
TRBJ2-1,.,.,TRBV5-6,TGTGCCAGCAGCTTGGTGCCCCTTCGTAGCTCCTACAATGAGCAGTTCTTC,CASSLVPLRSSYNEQFF
TRBJ2-7,.,.,TRBV4-3,TGCGCCAGCAGCCACTCCCCCCGGGACCACGAGCAGTACTTC,CASSHSPRDHEQYF
TRBJ1-1,.,.,TRBV6-5,TGTGCCAGCAGTTACTCGCGACAGATTGAAGCTTTCTTT,CASSYSRQIEAFF
TRBJ2-2,.,.,TRBV15,TGTGCCACTCGTACTACAGGGCCTAGCACCGGGGAGCTGTTTTTT,CATRTTGPSTGELFF
TRBJ1-4,.,TRBD1,TRBV28,TGTGCCAGCAGTACCTTGGGACAGGCTAATGAAAAACTGTTTTTT,CASSTLGQANEKLFF
TRBJ2-1,.,.,TRBV7-3,TGTGCCAGCAGCTTTCGGGACACTCTATCCTCCTACAATGAGCAGTTCTTC,CASSFRDTLSSYNEQFF
TRBJ2-7,.,TRBD1,TRBV6-5,TGTGCCAGCAGCCTTAGGGGGACAGGGTACGAGCAGTACTTC,CASSLRGTGYEQYF
TRBJ2-7,.,TRBD1,TRBV6-5,TGTGCCAGCAGCCCAAGACAGGGGAGGGAGCAGTACTTC,CASSPRQGREQYF